This paragraph covers one TCR beta chain sequence. Its antigen remains unknown. The sample is drawn from a study of cytomegalovirus exposure and HLA in healthy donors. Study observations and caveats: Productive rates of about 90% or about 30% were seen for most TCR beta V segments in an earlier analysis.

Researchers ran the PCR with 60 Vbeta and 13 Jbeta primers. TCRdb keeps only in-frame clones here, not all; method: immunoSEQ multiplex PCR. Among 95,000 to 110,000 clones listed, 65% to 85% were seen once. Germline V gene lookup returns CDR1 SGHVS and CDR2 FNYEAQ. Trimming removed 2 bases from V and 8 bases from J; junction bases left unmatched: 5. This CDR3 is built from 14 residues. The V and J genes are TRBV7-6 and TRBJ1-4, with TRBD1 matching over 7 bases. This clonotype was sampled from a man between 18 and 29 years old in good health and CMV-seronegative. The material sequenced was PBMCs. In nucleotides, the CDR3 is TGTGCCAGCAGCTTACGGACAGGCCAAGAAAAACTGTTTTTT. Its protein product is CASSLRTGQEKLFF.